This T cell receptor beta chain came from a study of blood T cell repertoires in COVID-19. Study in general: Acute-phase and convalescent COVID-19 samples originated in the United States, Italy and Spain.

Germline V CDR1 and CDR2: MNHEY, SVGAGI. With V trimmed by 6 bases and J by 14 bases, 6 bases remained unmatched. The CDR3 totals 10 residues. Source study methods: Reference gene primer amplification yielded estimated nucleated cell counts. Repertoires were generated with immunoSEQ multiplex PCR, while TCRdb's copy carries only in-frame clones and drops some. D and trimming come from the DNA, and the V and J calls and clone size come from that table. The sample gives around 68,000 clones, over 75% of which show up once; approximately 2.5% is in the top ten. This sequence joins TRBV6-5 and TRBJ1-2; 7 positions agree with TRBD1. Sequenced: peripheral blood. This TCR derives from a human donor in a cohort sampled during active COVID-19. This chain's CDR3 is CASRDRDPTF. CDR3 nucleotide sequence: TGTGCCAGCAGAGACAGGGACCCTACCTTC.